These T cell receptor beta chains were read from a single sample in a study of blood T cells in healthy people across ages. TCRdb reprocessed the 5' RACE reads with MiXCR, giving one entry per CDR3 protein. The top ten clones hold 13% of a sample with 650,000 to 700,000 distinct CDR3 sequences, roughly half of them seen once. Sequencing was performed on blood. These receptors all stem from a woman at least 80 years old in good health. Each CDR3 is given with its conserved first and last residue. D genes are given only for firm matches. Clone size is given for some rows only: seen once, a few or many times, or a class if the clone is expanded.

V,size,J,D,CDR3,DNA
TRBV7-8,NA,TRBJ2-7,NA,CASSLEPPYEQYF,TGTGCCAGCAGCTTAGAGCCCCCCTACGAGCAGTACTTC
TRBV7-2,many,TRBJ2-1,TRBD2,CASRSRTSGGNEQFF,TGTGCCAGCAGGTCGAGGACTAGCGGGGGCAATGAGCAGTTCTTC
TRBV7-9,few,TRBJ2-7,NA,CASSPRQYSYNEQYF,TGTGCCAGCAGCCCCCGACAGTACTCCTACAATGAGCAGTACTTC
TRBV7-2,NA,TRBJ2-5,TRBD2,CASSSELAGGPQETQYF,TGTGCCAGCAGCTCGGAATTAGCGGGGGGACCGCAAGAGACCCAGTACTTC
TRBV29-1,NA,TRBJ2-1,NA,CSVEAFGAGRNEQFF,TGCAGCGTTGAGGCGTTTGGAGCAGGGCGAAATGAGCAGTTCTTC
TRBV7-9,many,TRBJ1-2,NA,CASSIESYGYTF,TGTGCCAGCAGCATTGAAAGCTATGGCTACACCTTC
TRBV19,few,TRBJ1-2,TRBD1,CASIDPGQGYGYTF,TGTGCCAGTATCGACCCGGGACAGGGGTATGGCTACACCTTC
TRBV12-3/TRBV12-4,many,TRBJ1-6,NA,CASSLSQGNSNSPLHF,TGTGCCAGCAGTTTGTCCCAGGGGAATAGTAATTCACCCCTCCACTTT
TRBV7-3,NA,TRBJ2-2,NA,CASSLNSGPNTGELFF,TGTGCCAGCAGCTTAAATTCGGGACCTAACACCGGGGAGCTGTTTTTT
TRBV30,once,TRBJ1-5,TRBD1,CAWSVRDRGPQHF,TGTGCCTGGAGTGTCCGGGACAGGGGGCCCCAGCATTTT
TRBV20-1,few,TRBJ2-1,NA,CSARDDSVSSYNEQFF,TGCAGTGCTAGAGACGATTCTGTGAGCTCCTACAATGAGCAGTTCTTC
TRBV7-2,many,TRBJ1-2,NA,CASSLGQLVTYGYTF,TGTGCCAGCAGCTTAGGACAGCTTGTGACTTATGGCTACACCTTC
TRBV20-1,NA,TRBJ1-1,NA,CSAKRADRVNTEAFF,TGCAGTGCTAAGCGGGCGGATCGGGTGAACACTGAAGCTTTCTTT
TRBV3-1,NA,TRBJ2-3,TRBD1,CASSQVAGGVQYF,TGTGCCAGCAGCCAAGTCGCAGGGGGCGTGCAGTATTTT
TRBV7-2,few,TRBJ2-1,NA,CASSVTSLRDEQFF,TGTGCCAGCAGCGTAACTAGCTTGAGGGATGAGCAGTTCTTC